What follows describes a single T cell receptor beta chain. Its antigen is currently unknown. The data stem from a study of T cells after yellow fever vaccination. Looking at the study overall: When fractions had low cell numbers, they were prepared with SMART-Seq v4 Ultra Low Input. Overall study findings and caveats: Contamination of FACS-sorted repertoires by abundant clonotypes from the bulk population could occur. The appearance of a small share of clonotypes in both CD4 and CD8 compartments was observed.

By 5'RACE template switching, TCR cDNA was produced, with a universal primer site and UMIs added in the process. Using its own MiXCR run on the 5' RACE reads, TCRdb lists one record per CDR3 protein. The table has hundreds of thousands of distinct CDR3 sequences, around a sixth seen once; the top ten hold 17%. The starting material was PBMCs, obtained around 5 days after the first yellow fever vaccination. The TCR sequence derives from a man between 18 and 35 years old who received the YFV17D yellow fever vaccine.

In DNA form, the CDR3 reads TGTGCCAGCTCACCTGCATACAATGGAGTCAATCAGCCCCAGCATTTT. Translated, it gives CASSPAYNGVNQPQHF. V is TRBV18 and J is TRBJ1-5; D gene uncertain. CDR3 length: 16 residues. Germline-derived CDR1 and CDR2 are KGHSH and LQKENI. The V end lost 3 bases, the J end lost 3 bases, and 15 bases lay between the germline ends.